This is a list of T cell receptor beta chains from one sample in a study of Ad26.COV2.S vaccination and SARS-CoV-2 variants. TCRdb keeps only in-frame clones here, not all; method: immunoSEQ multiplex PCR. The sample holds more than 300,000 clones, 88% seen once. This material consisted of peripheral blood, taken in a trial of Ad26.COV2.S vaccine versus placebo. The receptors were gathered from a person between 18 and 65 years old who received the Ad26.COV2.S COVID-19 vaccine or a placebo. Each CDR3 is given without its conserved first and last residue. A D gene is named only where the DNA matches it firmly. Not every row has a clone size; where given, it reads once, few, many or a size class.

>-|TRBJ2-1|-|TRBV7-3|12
ASSHRVGSNEQF
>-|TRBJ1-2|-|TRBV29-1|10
SVYRTNYGYT
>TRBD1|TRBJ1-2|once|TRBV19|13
ASSIPGQGYYGYT
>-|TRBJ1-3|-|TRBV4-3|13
ASSQAQYSGNTIY
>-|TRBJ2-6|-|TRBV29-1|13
SVEGEVSGANVLT
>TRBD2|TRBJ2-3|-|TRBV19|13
ASSIGTSEADTQY
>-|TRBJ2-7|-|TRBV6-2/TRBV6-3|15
ASSYDGERWSSYEQY
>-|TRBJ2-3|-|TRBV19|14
ASRLGTRTRTDTQY
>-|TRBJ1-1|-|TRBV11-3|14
ASSLEAEGKNTEAF
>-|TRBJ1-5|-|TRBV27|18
ASSDRGTDYSSDSNQPQH
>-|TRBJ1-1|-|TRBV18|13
ASSLGQPMNTEAF
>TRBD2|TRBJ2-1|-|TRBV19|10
ASSQVAGEQF
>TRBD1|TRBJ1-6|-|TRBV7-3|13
ASSPGTDTNSPLH
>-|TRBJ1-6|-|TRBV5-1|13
ASSLVGSYNSPLH
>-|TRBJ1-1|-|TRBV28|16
ASSSYTYLGPTRAEAF
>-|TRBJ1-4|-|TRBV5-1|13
ASSLLRGKSEKLF
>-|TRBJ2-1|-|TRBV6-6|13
ASQGPVERYNEQF
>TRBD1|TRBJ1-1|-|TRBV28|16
ASAPGQGGTLLNTEAF
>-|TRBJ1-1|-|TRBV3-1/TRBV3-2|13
ASSQPGVRNTEAF
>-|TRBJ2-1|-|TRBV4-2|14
ASSQVLRGGRREQF
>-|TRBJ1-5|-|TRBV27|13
ASSLGGLSNQPQH
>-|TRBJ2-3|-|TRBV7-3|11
ASSPAGEDTQY
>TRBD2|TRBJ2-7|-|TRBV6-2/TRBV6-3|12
ASSALAGVGEQY
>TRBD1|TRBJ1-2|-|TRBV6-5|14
ASSLGQGGGLGGYT
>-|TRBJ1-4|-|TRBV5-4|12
ASSNRNRVEKLF
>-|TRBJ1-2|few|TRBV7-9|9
ASSLRVDYT
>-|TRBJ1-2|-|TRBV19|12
ASREAATADGYT
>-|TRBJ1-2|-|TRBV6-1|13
ASSDNWGFEYGYT
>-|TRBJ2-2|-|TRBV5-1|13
ASSPGDRNTGELF
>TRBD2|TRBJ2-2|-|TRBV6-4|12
ASRRLAVTGELF
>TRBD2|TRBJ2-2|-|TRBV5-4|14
ASSRGLAGSTGELF
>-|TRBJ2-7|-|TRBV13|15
ASSFSGHVGNYYEQY
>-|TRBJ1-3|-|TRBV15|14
ATSRMEWGTGNTIY
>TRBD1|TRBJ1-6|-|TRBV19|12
ASSLDRYNSPLH
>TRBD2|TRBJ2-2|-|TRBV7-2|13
ASSTSGTPTGELF
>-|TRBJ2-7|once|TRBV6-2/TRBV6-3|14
ASSYSTGGTLYEQY
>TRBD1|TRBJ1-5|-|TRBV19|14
ASSSKTGTGNQPQH
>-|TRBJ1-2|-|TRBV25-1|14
ASNGSGRELGYGYT
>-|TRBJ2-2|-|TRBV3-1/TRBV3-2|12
ASSPLGYSGELF
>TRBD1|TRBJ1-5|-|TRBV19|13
ASSMGRGPGQPQH
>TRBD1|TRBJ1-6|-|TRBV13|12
ASSLGQGKSPLH
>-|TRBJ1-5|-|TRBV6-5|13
ASSYSFTGNQPQH
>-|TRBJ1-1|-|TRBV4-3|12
ASSQGSWNTEAF
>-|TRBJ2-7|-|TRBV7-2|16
ASSLGGFGRQSSYEQY